This T cell receptor beta chain comes out of a study of blood T cell repertoires in COVID-19. Overall study context: Sites in the United States, Italy and Spain provided acute and convalescent COVID-19 samples. From T cells, B-cell-depleted T cells, or PBMCs came the material, which was cDNA or gDNA.

The germline gives CDR1 SGHRS, CDR2 YFSETQ. The CDR3 has 15 residues. V lost 3 bases, J lost 5 bases, and 9 bases stayed unmatched. As handled by the study authors: Researchers report that nucleated cell counts were estimated from reference gene primer amplification. The table came from immunoSEQ multiplex PCR; TCRdb's copy has only in-frame clones and leaves some out. That table supplies the V and J calls and clone size; D and trimming were determined from the DNA. There are roughly 150,000 clones in the sample; more than 75% occur only once, and roughly 2% lies in the top ten. This chain connects TRBV5-1 to TRBJ2-7; 9 bases agree with TRBD1. The TCR comes from a man between 45 and 60 years old who had recovered from COVID-19. The sequenced sample consisted of peripheral blood. CDR3 protein: CASSYGDRATDEQYF. CDR3 in DNA: TGCGCCAGCAGCTACGGGGACAGGGCGACGGACGAGCAGTACTTC. Full variable domain (remainder filled in from reference TRBV5-1 and TRBJ2-7): KAGVTQTPRYLIKTRGQQVTLSCSPISGHRSVSWYQQTPGQGLQFLFEYFSETQRNKGNFPGRFSGRQFSNSRSEMNVSTLELGDSALYLCASSYGDRATDEQYFGPGTRLTVT.